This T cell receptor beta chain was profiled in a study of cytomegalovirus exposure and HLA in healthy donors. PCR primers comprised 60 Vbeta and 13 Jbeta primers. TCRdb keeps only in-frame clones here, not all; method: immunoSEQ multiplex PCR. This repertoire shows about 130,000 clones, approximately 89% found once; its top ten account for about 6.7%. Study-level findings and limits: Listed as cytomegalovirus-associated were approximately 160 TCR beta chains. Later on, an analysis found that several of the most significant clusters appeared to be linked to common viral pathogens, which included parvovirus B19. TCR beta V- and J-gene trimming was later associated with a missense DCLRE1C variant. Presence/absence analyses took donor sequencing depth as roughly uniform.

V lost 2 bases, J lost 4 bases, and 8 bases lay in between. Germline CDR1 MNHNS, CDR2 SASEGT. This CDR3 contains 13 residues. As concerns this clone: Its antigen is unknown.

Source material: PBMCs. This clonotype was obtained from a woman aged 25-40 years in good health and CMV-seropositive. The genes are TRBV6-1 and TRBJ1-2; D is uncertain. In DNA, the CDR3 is TGTGCCAGCAGTGAACAAGCGAGCTATGGCTACACCTTC. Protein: CASSEQASYGYTF.